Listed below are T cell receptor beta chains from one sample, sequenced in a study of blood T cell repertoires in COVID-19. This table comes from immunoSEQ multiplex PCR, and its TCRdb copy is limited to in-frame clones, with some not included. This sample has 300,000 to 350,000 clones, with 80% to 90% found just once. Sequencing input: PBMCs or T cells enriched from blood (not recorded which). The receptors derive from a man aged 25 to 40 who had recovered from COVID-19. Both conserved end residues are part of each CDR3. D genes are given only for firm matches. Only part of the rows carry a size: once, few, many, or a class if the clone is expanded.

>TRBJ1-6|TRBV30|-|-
TGTGCCTGGAGACTGGACACTTCGAATTCACCCCTCCACTTT
CAWRLDTSNSPLHF
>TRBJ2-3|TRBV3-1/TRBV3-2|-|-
TGTGCCAGCAGCCAAGGGATTAGCTTAGATACGCAGTATTTT
CASSQGISLDTQYF
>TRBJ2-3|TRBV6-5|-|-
TGTGCCAGCAGTTTGGTACAGACGCGCACAGATACGCAGTATTTT
CASSLVQTRTDTQYF
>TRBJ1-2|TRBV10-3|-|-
TGTGCCATCAGTCCAGGCGGAGGGTTTACTGGCTACACCTTC
CAISPGGGFTGYTF
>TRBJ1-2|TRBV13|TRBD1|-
TGTGCCAGCAGGCTGGGCGGACAGGGTTTTTATGGCTACACCTTC
CASRLGGQGFYGYTF
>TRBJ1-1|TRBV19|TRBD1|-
TGTGCCAGTAGTATGGGTGGGACAGGGTTTACTGAAGCTTTCTTT
CASSMGGTGFTEAFF
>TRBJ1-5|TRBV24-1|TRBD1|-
TGTGCCACCAGTGATTCAACAGGGGGGAGCAATCAGCCCCAGCATTTT
CATSDSTGGSNQPQHF
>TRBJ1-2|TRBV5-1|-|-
TGCGCCAGCAGCTTGGAGGGGTTTGGCTACACCTTC
CASSLEGFGYTF
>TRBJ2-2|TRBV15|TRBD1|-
TGTGCCACCAGCAAAGGGACAGGGGACACCGGGGAGCTGTTTTTT
CATSKGTGDTGELFF
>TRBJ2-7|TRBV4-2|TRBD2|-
TGTGCCAGCAGCCTAGGACTAGCTTCCGAGCAGTACTTC
CASSLGLASEQYF
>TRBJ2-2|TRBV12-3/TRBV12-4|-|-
TGTGCCAGCAGTCGGAACACCGGGGAGCTGTTTTTT
CASSRNTGELFF
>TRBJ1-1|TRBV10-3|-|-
TGTGCCATCCGTACAGTGAACACTGAAGCTTTCTTT
CAIRTVNTEAFF
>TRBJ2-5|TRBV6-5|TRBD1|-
TGTGCCAGCAAAATATTGGACAGGGGGCTGGAGACCCAGTACTTC
CASKILDRGLETQYF
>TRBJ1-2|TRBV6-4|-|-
TGTGCCAGCAGTGACCTCGGGGGGTATGGCTACACCTTC
CASSDLGGYGYTF
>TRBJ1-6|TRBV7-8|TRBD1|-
TGTGCCAGCAGCTTATTCCGGCAGGGGGGTTCACCCCTCCACTTT
CASSLFRQGGSPLHF
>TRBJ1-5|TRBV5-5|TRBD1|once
TGTGCCAGCAGCTTGGTGGACAGGGAGACTTATAGCAATCAGCCCCAGCATTTT
CASSLVDRETYSNQPQHF
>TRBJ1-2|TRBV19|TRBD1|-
TGTGCCAGTAGTATAAGGTACGGGACAGTCAACTATGGCTACACCTTC
CASSIRYGTVNYGYTF
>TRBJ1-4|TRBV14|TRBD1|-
TGTGCCAGCAGCCAATTGCAGGGGGGTGGACAACTGTTTTTT
CASSQLQGGGQLFF
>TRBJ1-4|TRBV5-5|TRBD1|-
TGTGCCAGCAGCTCAGGGACAGCAGGTACAACTAATGAAAAACTGTTTTTT
CASSSGTAGTTNEKLFF
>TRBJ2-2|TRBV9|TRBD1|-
TGTGCCAGCAGCGTAGATGCCGGGACAGCCCTAACCGGGGAGCTGTTTTTT
CASSVDAGTALTGELFF
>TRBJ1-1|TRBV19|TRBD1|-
TGTGCCAGTAGTCGCCGGGACAGGGGGAACACTGAAGCTTTCTTT
CASSRRDRGNTEAFF
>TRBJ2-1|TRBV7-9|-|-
TGTGCCAGCAGCAAACGCGGGGGCCCCTACAATGAGCAGTTCTTC
CASSKRGGPYNEQFF
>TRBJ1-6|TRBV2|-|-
TGTGCCAGCGGGGAGGAAATGCGTCAGGGAAATTCACCCCTCCACTTT
CASGEEMRQGNSPLHF
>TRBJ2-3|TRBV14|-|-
TGTGCCAGCAGCCAAGCGACTCCCTTTTCCGATACGCAGTATTTT
CASSQATPFSDTQYF
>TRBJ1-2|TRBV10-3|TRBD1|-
TGTGCCATCAGTGAGGGCGAGGACAGGGCTAACTATGGCTACACCTTC
CAISEGEDRANYGYTF
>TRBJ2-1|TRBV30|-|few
TGTGCCTGGGTCAAGGACAGTTCCTACAATGAGCAGTTCTTC
CAWVKDSSYNEQFF
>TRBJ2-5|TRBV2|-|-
TGTGCCAGCAGTGAAGAGTCTAATCGGGGGTACCAAGAGACCCAGTACTTC
CASSEESNRGYQETQYF
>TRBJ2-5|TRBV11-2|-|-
TGTGCCAGCAGCCTCGAGTCCAGGGGGACCCAGTACTTC
CASSLESRGTQYF
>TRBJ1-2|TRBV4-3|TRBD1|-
TGCGCCAGCAGTGCGGAGGGGGCGGATGGCTACACCTTC
CASSAEGADGYTF
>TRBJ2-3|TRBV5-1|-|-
TGCGCCAGCAGGGCTCGAACGAGCACAGATACGCAGTATTTT
CASRARTSTDTQYF
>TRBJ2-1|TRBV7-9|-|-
TGTGCCAGCAGCCCACCGACTGAGAGCTCCTACAATGAGCAGTTCTTC
CASSPPTESSYNEQFF
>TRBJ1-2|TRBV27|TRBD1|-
TGTGCCAGCAGTACACGCCGGGACAGGGAAAGAGCTGGCTACACCTTC
CASSTRRDRERAGYTF
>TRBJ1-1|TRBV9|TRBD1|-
TGTGCCAGCAGCCCCAACTTCAGGGGGCCAGGGAACACTGAAGCTTTCTTT
CASSPNFRGPGNTEAFF
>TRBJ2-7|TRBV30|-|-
TGTGCCTGGAGTGGGTTGGCTGTATACGAGCAGTACTTC
CAWSGLAVYEQYF
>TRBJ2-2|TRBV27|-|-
TGTGCCAGATCGGGGGCCGGGGAGCTGTTTTTT
CARSGAGELFF
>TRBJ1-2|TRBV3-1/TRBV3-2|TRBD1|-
TGTGCCAGCACCCTAAGGACAGGGGGCTATGGCTACACCTTC
CASTLRTGGYGYTF
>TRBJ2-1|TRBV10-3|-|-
TGTGCCATCAGTACGACTATGAACAATGAGCAGTTCTTC
CAISTTMNNEQFF
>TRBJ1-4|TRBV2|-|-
TGTGCCAGCAGCAAACAGGGAACTAATGAAAAACTGTTTTTT
CASSKQGTNEKLFF
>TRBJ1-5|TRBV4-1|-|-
TGCGCCAGCAGCTCAACAGGAAATAGCAATCAGCCCCAGCATTTT
CASSSTGNSNQPQHF
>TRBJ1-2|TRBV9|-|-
TGTGCCAGCAGCGTAGGGAGTGACTACGGCTATGGCTACACCTTC
CASSVGSDYGYGYTF
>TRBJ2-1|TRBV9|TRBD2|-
TGTGCCAGCAGCACTCGGGGGGGCCTTAGTGAGCAGTTCTTC
CASSTRGGLSEQFF
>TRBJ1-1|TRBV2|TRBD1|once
TGTGCCAGCAGCGGGACAGGTCTTACTGAAGCTTTCTTT
CASSGTGLTEAFF
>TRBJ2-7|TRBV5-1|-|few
TGCGCCAGCAGCCTCGAGGTTCGACTAGGTTACTCCTACGAGCAGTACTTC
CASSLEVRLGYSYEQYF
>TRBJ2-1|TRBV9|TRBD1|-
TGTGCCAGCAGCGTAGGCCCGGGACAGACTATCAATGAGCAGTTCTTC
CASSVGPGQTINEQFF
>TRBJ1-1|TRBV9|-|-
TGTGCCAGCAGCGGCTACACAGAGTCTGAAGCTTTCTTT
CASSGYTESEAFF
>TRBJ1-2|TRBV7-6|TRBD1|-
TGTGCCAGCAGCTTACAGGGGGCGATTGGCTACACCTTC
CASSLQGAIGYTF
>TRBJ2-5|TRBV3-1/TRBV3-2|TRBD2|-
TGTGCCAGCAGCCGCTCCGGTGGGACTAGTAGGGAGACCCAGTACTTC
CASSRSGGTSRETQYF
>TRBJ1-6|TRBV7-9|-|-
TGTGCCAGCAGCCCGAACTTGTTGGGGCAGGATTCACCCCTCCACTTT
CASSPNLLGQDSPLHF
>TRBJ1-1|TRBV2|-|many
TGTGCCAGCAGCCGAGACAGTAACACTGAAGCTTTCTTT
CASSRDSNTEAFF
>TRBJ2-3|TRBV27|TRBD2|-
TGTGCCAGCAGGCGACTAGCGGGGGGGTATACAGATACGCAGTATTTT
CASRRLAGGYTDTQYF
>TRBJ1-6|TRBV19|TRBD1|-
TGTGCCAGTAGTTTGACAGGGAGAGATTCACCCCTCCACTTT
CASSLTGRDSPLHF
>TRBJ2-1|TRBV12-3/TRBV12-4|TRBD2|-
TGTGCCAGCAGTTTCGGGGGGGAGCAGTTCTTC
CASSFGGEQFF
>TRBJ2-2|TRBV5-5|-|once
TGTGCCAGCAGCTATTCGGTAGGGGAGGACACCGGGGAGCTGTTTTTT
CASSYSVGEDTGELFF
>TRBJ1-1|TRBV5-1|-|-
TGCGCCAGCCGGCTTGGGCGGAACACTGAAGCTTTCTTT
CASRLGRNTEAFF